The present T cell receptor beta chain was sequenced within a study of OX40 agonist ivuxolimab in advanced cancers. Assay: immunoSEQ multiplex PCR; the TCRdb copy retains only in-frame clones and omits some. Of about 60,000 clones listed, roughly 89% are singletons. This clonotype was sampled from an adult with an advanced solid tumor such as melanoma, head and neck, liver or kidney cancer. This material consisted of CD4+ or CD8+ T cells sorted from blood, taken in a trial of the OX40 agonist ivuxolimab.

The CDR3 coding sequence is TGTGCCAGCAGCAACCGGGACAGGGGGCTCGCCGGGGAGCTGTTTTTT. Its protein product is CASSNRDRGLAGELFF. The J gene is TRBJ2-2, the V gene TRBV7-2; 12 nucleotides align to TRBD1. V shed 5 bases, J shed 6 bases, and the junction held 7 bases outside the gene matches. CDR3 size: 16 residues. CDR1 is SGHTA and CDR2 is FQGNSA in the germline V gene.